Listed below are T cell receptor beta chains from one sample, sequenced in a study of blood T cell repertoires in COVID-19. Method: immunoSEQ multiplex PCR; TCRdb's copy keeps in-frame clones and lacks some. Of roughly 140,000 clones listed, just under 85% are singletons. Sequenced input: PBMCs or T cells enriched from blood (not recorded which). The receptors originated from a middle-aged woman who had recovered from COVID-19. The CDR3 runs from the conserved cysteine through the conserved F or W. Fields, in order: V gene, clone size, J gene, D gene, CDR3 DNA, CDR3 protein. A D gene is named only where the DNA matches it firmly. Some rows have no size entry. The others give once, few or many, or a class for an expanded clone.

>TRBV16|few|TRBJ1-1|NA
TGTGCCAGCAGCCAATCTGGAGGGCTCAAGATTACTGAAGCTTTCTTT
CASSQSGGLKITEAFF
>TRBV6-1|NA|TRBJ2-7|NA
TGTGCCAGCAGTGAAACTAGAAACGAGCAGTACTTC
CASSETRNEQYF
>TRBV19|NA|TRBJ1-1|NA
TGTGCCAGTACCACAGGACACTTGAACACTGAAGCTTTCTTT
CASTTGHLNTEAFF
>TRBV27|NA|TRBJ1-6|NA
TGTGCCAGCAGTTTCTCCTTGGGGGGGCTCGGCCTCCACTTT
CASSFSLGGLGLHF
>TRBV5-4|NA|TRBJ1-1|NA
TGTGCCAGCAGCTTGGATCAGGGTTTGGACACTGAAGCTTTCTTT
CASSLDQGLDTEAFF
>TRBV7-8|NA|TRBJ2-1|TRBD1
TGTGCCAGCAGCTTAGCGATACCCGGACAGGGTAAAAATGAGCAGTTCTTC
CASSLAIPGQGKNEQFF
>TRBV2|NA|TRBJ2-4|TRBD2
TGTGCCAGCAGTGAATGGAGCTCTAGCGGGGGACTAGCCAAAAACATTCAGTACTTC
CASSEWSSSGGLAKNIQYF
>TRBV25-1|once|TRBJ1-1|TRBD1
TGTGCCAGCAGTGTGGACAGGGCGATTTCTGAAGCTTTCTTT
CASSVDRAISEAFF
>TRBV4-2|NA|TRBJ2-7|TRBD2
TGTGCCAGCAGCCAAGCTGATAGCGGGCTGGACGAGCAGTACTTC
CASSQADSGLDEQYF
>TRBV9|few|TRBJ2-1|TRBD2
TGTGCCAGCAGCGCCGGGGGAGGGTCGGTCGGCAATGAGCAGTTCTTC
CASSAGGGSVGNEQFF
>TRBV19|few|TRBJ2-2|TRBD2
TGTGCCAGTAACCCGGGACTAGCGGGTGCCGGGGAGCTGTTTTTT
CASNPGLAGAGELFF
>TRBV5-1|NA|TRBJ2-2|TRBD2
TGCGCCAGCAGCTTGGAAGGGACTAGCACCACCGGGGAGCTGTTTTTT
CASSLEGTSTTGELFF
>TRBV5-1|NA|TRBJ1-2|NA
TGCGCCAGCAGCTTGGTCACAGTATCCATTCGGGGCTACACCTTC
CASSLVTVSIRGYTF
>TRBV2|once|TRBJ2-7|TRBD2
TGTGCCAGCAGCCGCGAGGTAGCGGGGGGCGAGCAGTACTTC
CASSREVAGGEQYF
>TRBV5-5|NA|TRBJ2-7|TRBD2
TGTGCCAGCAGCCTAACAGATGGACTAGCGGGGATTTACGAGCAGTACTTC
CASSLTDGLAGIYEQYF
>TRBV19|NA|TRBJ2-1|TRBD2
TGTGCCAGTAGTCGGGTAGCGGGAGCCCACAATGAGCAGTTCTTC
CASSRVAGAHNEQFF
>TRBV5-1|NA|TRBJ2-1|NA
TGCGCCAGCAGGTCTTCCCAGATCAATGAGCAGTTCTTC
CASRSSQINEQFF
>TRBV4-2|NA|TRBJ2-3|NA
TGTGCCAGCAGCCAAGATTGGAGGTCGGCCACAGATACGCAGTATTTT
CASSQDWRSATDTQYF
>TRBV7-2|NA|TRBJ2-1|TRBD1
TGTGCCAGCAGCTTAGGTCTGTTCGGACAGGGGGCAAGTGAGCAGTTCTTC
CASSLGLFGQGASEQFF
>TRBV2|NA|TRBJ2-7|NA
TGTGCCAGCAGTTTGACAGTGCGTGAGCAGTACTTC
CASSLTVREQYF
>TRBV21-1|NA|TRBJ1-5|NA
TGTGCCAGCAGCCCCCCTGGGGAAGGGGAGGATCAGCCCCAGCATTTT
CASSPPGEGEDQPQHF
>TRBV7-9|NA|TRBJ2-3|TRBD2
TGTGCCAGCAGCCGCCTACATTCTAGCGGGGGGGGTGGCACAGATACGCAGTATTTT
CASSRLHSSGGGGTDTQYF
>TRBV7-9|NA|TRBJ2-7|NA
TGTGCCAGCAGTCCTGGGCTTAGCGGCCCCGAGCAGTACTTC
CASSPGLSGPEQYF
>TRBV12-5|NA|TRBJ1-5|NA
TGTGCTAGTGGTTTTCCAGGGTATAGCAATCAGCCCCAGCATTTT
CASGFPGYSNQPQHF
>TRBV19|NA|TRBJ2-1|NA
TGTGCCAGTAGTATCGGGACAAATGAGCAGTTCTTC
CASSIGTNEQFF
>TRBV3-1/TRBV3-2|NA|TRBJ2-3|TRBD2
TGTGCCAGCAGCCAAGTCGGGGGGAGCACAGATACGCAGTATTTT
CASSQVGGSTDTQYF
>TRBV28|NA|TRBJ1-1|NA
TGTGCCAGCAGTCCTAGGTGGGCTGAAGCTTTCTTT
CASSPRWAEAFF
>TRBV18|NA|TRBJ2-6|TRBD1
TGTGCCAGCTCACCTAAGTTGAACACAGGGGCCTTCTCTGGGGCCAACGTCCTGACTTTC
CASSPKLNTGAFSGANVLTF
>TRBV7-8|NA|TRBJ2-7|TRBD2
TGTGCCAGCAGCCCCGGGACTAGCGGGATCGAGCAGTACTTC
CASSPGTSGIEQYF